This entry describes one TCR beta chain. The data were obtained in a study of OX40 agonist ivuxolimab in advanced cancers. This CDR3 comprises 17 residues. Germline V gene sequence: CDR1 SQVTM, CDR2 ANQGSEA. V lost 4 bases and J lost 5; bases outside the gene matches: 19. Generated by immunoSEQ multiplex PCR, the TCRdb table keeps only in-frame clones and is missing some. The sample records approximately 89,000 clones, 88% being singletons. The input for sequencing was CD4+ or CD8+ T cells sorted from blood, taken in a trial of the OX40 agonist ivuxolimab. The chain combines TRBV29-1 with TRBJ2-5; 7 bases line up with TRBD2. The sequence derives from an adult with an advanced solid tumor such as melanoma, head and neck, liver or kidney cancer. The CDR3 coding sequence is TGCAGCGTTGGAGGCTCGGGCGGGAGAGGCGGAGGGGAGACCCAGTACTTC. It specifies CSVGGSGGRGGGETQYF. The full variable domain, in which reference TRBV29-1 and TRBJ2-5 provide the parts outside the CDR3, is SAVISQKPSRDICQRGTSLTIQCQVDSQVTMMFWYRQQPGQSLTLIATANQGSEATYESGFVIDKFPISRPNLTFSTLTVSNMSPEDSSIYLCSVGGSGGRGGGETQYFGPGTRLLVL.